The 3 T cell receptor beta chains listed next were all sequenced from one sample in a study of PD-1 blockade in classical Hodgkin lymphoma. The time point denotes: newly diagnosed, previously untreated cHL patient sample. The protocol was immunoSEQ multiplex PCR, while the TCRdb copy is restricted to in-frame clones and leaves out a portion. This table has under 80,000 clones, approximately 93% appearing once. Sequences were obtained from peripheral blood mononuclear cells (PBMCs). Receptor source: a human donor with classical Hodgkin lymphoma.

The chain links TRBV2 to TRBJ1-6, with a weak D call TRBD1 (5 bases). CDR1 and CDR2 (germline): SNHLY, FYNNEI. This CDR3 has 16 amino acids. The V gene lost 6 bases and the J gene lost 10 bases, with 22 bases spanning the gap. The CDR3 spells CASSARQFGKGSPLHF. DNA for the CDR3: TGTGCCAGCAGCGCCCGGCAGTTTGGGAAGGGGTCACCCCTCCACTTT.

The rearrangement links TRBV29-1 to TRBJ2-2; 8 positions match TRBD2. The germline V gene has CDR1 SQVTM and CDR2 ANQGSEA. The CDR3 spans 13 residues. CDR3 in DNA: TGCGGTATCGCGGGGGGGAACACCGGGGAGCTGTTTTTT. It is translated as CGIAGGNTGELFF.

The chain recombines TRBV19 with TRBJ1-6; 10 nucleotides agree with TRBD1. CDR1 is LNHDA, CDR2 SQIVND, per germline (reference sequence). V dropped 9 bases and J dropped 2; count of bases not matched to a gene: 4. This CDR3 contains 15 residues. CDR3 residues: CASQTGGTYNSPLHF. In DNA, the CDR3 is TGTGCCAGCCAGACAGGGGGCACCTATAATTCACCCCTCCACTTT.